This T cell receptor (beta chain) was observed in a study of metastatic and nonmetastatic thyroid tumors. As for the study in general: Patients with malignant and benign thyroid disease provided blood and tumor or nodule tissue, whose repertoires were compared.

This clone appeared a single time. Its cognate antigen is unknown. Whole-study results and caveats: TCR beta diversity was reportedly significantly higher in malignant thyroid tumors than benign nodules, in blood and tumor.

Authors' data handling: Construction of a distant-metastasis classifier for papillary thyroid cancer relied on CDR3 differences across clinicopathological groups. MiXCR re-clonotyped the PCR reads for TCRdb. The V and J calls were not made by the authors but by TCRdb's processing. The table lists 43,000 or so clones, around 15% of them singletons, with roughly 22% in the top ten. With V trimmed by 5 bases and J by 6 bases, 10 bases remained unmatched. The germline gives CDR1 DFQATT, CDR2 SNEGSKA (reference sequence). The CDR3 runs 14 residues. Thyroid surgery had not been preceded by any treatment in any patient.

V and J are TRBV20-1 and TRBJ2-7; TRBD2 agrees at 10 bases. This receptor was identified in a female donor with papillary thyroid cancer or a benign thyroid nodule (not recorded which). Some clones in this sample may be carry-over from other donors' samples. Sequencing was carried out using blood. CDR3: CSAYPSGGAPEQYF. As DNA, the CDR3 is TGCAGTGCTTACCCGAGCGGGGGGGCTCCCGAGCAGTACTTC.